Listed below are T cell receptor beta chains from one sample, sequenced in a study of blood T cell repertoires in COVID-19. This table comes from immunoSEQ multiplex PCR, and its TCRdb copy is limited to in-frame clones, with some not included. The sample lists approximately 240,000 clones, about 85% occurring once. Sequencing input: peripheral blood. Source of these receptors: a woman aged 55-69 years with active or convalescent COVID-19. CDR3s include the opening cysteine and the closing phenylalanine or tryptophan. The order of the fields is J gene, V gene, D gene, clone size, CDR3 protein, CDR3 DNA. D genes are given only for firm matches. Only some rows state a clone size, as once, few, many or a class for expanded clones.

J: TRBJ2-5; V: TRBV25-1; D: -; size: -; CDR3: CASSELKADIEKETQYF; DNA: TGTGCCAGCAGTGAATTAAAGGCAGACATAGAAAAAGAGACCCAGTACTTC
J: TRBJ2-5; V: TRBV3-1/TRBV3-2; D: TRBD1; size: -; CDR3: CAIGTEQETQYF; DNA: TGTGCCATCGGGACAGAACAAGAGACCCAGTACTTC
J: TRBJ1-2; V: TRBV5-4; D: -; size: -; CDR3: CASSFRQVYGYTF; DNA: TGTGCCAGCAGCTTTCGGCAGGTCTATGGCTACACCTTC
J: TRBJ2-7; V: TRBV6-2/TRBV6-3; D: -; size: -; CDR3: CASSPDSGEQYF; DNA: TGTGCCAGCAGTCCAGATTCGGGCGAGCAGTACTTC
J: TRBJ2-2; V: TRBV7-8; D: TRBD2; size: -; CDR3: CASSPGRGSGELFF; DNA: TGTGCCAGCAGCCCAGGGCGGGGGAGCGGGGAGCTGTTTTTT
J: TRBJ2-2; V: TRBV25-1; D: -; size: -; CDR3: CASSEFLNTGELFF; DNA: TGTGCCAGCAGTGAATTCTTGAACACCGGGGAGCTGTTTTTT
J: TRBJ2-2; V: TRBV5-1; D: TRBD1; size: once; CDR3: CASTGTESRNGELFF; DNA: TGCGCCAGCACCGGGACAGAGAGCAGAAACGGGGAGCTGTTTTTT
J: TRBJ2-3; V: TRBV21-1; D: -; size: -; CDR3: CASSKVKRPRGTDTQYF; DNA: TGTGCCAGCAGCAAAGTAAAAAGGCCCAGGGGCACAGATACGCAGTATTTT
J: TRBJ2-1; V: TRBV11-3; D: -; size: -; CDR3: CASSLEAASYNEQFF; DNA: TGTGCCAGCAGCTTAGAGGCGGCCTCCTACAATGAGCAGTTCTTC
J: TRBJ1-2; V: TRBV30; D: -; size: -; CDR3: CAWSREYNYGYTF; DNA: TGTGCCTGGAGCCGTGAGTACAACTATGGCTACACCTTC
J: TRBJ1-1; V: TRBV5-4; D: TRBD1; size: few; CDR3: CASSLGQGQTEAFF; DNA: TGTGCCAGCAGCCTGGGACAGGGGCAGACTGAAGCTTTCTTT
J: TRBJ2-3; V: TRBV27; D: TRBD2; size: -; CDR3: CASSLMAPSPGGISDTQYF; DNA: TGTGCCAGCAGTTTAATGGCCCCTAGTCCGGGGGGGATCTCAGATACGCAGTATTTT
J: TRBJ2-1; V: TRBV9; D: TRBD2; size: -; CDR3: CASSASGTSGHRQFF; DNA: TGTGCCAGCAGCGCGTCCGGGACTAGCGGTCATCGGCAGTTCTTC
J: TRBJ1-1; V: TRBV24-1; D: -; size: -; CDR3: CATSPPSSTEAFF; DNA: TGTGCCACCAGCCCCCCGAGTTCCACTGAAGCTTTCTTT
J: TRBJ2-7; V: TRBV6-2/TRBV6-3; D: -; size: few; CDR3: CASSYSNTYEQYF; DNA: TGTGCCAGCAGTTACTCGAACACCTACGAGCAGTACTTC
J: TRBJ2-1; V: TRBV18; D: -; size: -; CDR3: CASSPIGSSSYNEQFF; DNA: TGTGCCAGCTCACCAATCGGGTCCAGCTCCTACAATGAGCAGTTCTTC
J: TRBJ2-2; V: TRBV7-2; D: -; size: -; CDR3: CASSLWQGNTGELFF; DNA: TGTGCCAGCAGCTTGTGGCAGGGGAACACCGGGGAGCTGTTTTTT
J: TRBJ2-1; V: TRBV5-1; D: TRBD2; size: -; CDR3: CASSLAGNEQFF; DNA: TGCGCCAGCAGCTTAGCGGGGAATGAGCAGTTCTTC
J: TRBJ2-1; V: TRBV4-2; D: TRBD2; size: -; CDR3: CASSRSGANEQFF; DNA: TGTGCCAGCAGCCGCAGCGGGGCCAATGAGCAGTTCTTC
J: TRBJ1-4; V: TRBV4-1; D: -; size: -; CDR3: CASSQKWTSGEKLFF; DNA: TGCGCCAGCAGCCAAAAATGGACTTCGGGCGAAAAACTGTTTTTT
J: TRBJ1-2; V: TRBV20-1; D: TRBD1; size: -; CDR3: CSARDRGDYTF; DNA: TGCAGTGCTCGGGACAGGGGCGACTACACCTTC
J: TRBJ1-2; V: TRBV27; D: -; size: few; CDR3: CASRPGHFYGYTF; DNA: TGTGCCAGCAGGCCGGGACATTTCTATGGCTACACCTTC
J: TRBJ2-3; V: TRBV7-9; D: -; size: -; CDR3: CASSRVPTGGSTDTQYF; DNA: TGTGCCAGCAGCCGCGTCCCTACCGGGGGTAGCACAGATACGCAGTATTTT
J: TRBJ2-1; V: TRBV5-8; D: -; size: -; CDR3: CASSARGSSYNEQFF; DNA: TGTGCCAGCAGCGCCCGGGGGAGCTCCTACAATGAGCAGTTCTTC
J: TRBJ2-1; V: TRBV27; D: TRBD2; size: -; CDR3: CASSFEREVDNEQFF; DNA: TGTGCCAGCAGTTTCGAGCGGGAGGTTGACAATGAGCAGTTCTTC
J: TRBJ1-5; V: TRBV30; D: -; size: -; CDR3: CALAPGGNNQPQHF; DNA: TGTGCCTTGGCCCCCGGGGGAAACAATCAGCCCCAGCATTTT
J: TRBJ2-7; V: TRBV10-2; D: -; size: -; CDR3: CASRLPPYEQYF; DNA: TGCGCCAGCAGACTTCCGCCATACGAGCAGTACTTC
J: TRBJ2-1; V: TRBV5-1; D: -; size: -; CDR3: CASSLLSGVSYNEQFF; DNA: TGCGCCAGCAGCTTGTTGTCGGGAGTCTCCTACAATGAGCAGTTCTTC
J: TRBJ1-6; V: TRBV5-6; D: TRBD1; size: many; CDR3: CASSSDYGQADSPLHF; DNA: TGTGCCAGCAGCTCTGATTATGGACAGGCGGATTCACCCCTCCACTTT
J: TRBJ2-5; V: TRBV5-6; D: TRBD2; size: once; CDR3: CASSWAGTSGRETQYF; DNA: TGTGCCAGCAGCTGGGCGGGGACTAGCGGGAGGGAGACCCAGTACTTC
J: TRBJ2-7; V: TRBV30; D: TRBD1; size: -; CDR3: CAWTGQVRGYEQYF; DNA: TGTGCCTGGACCGGACAGGTTCGAGGCTACGAGCAGTACTTC
J: TRBJ2-5; V: TRBV5-1; D: -; size: -; CDR3: CASSSPQGSETQYF; DNA: TGCGCCAGCAGTTCACCTCAGGGTTCAGAGACCCAGTACTTC
J: TRBJ2-1; V: TRBV5-1; D: -; size: few; CDR3: CASSAIRNNEQFF; DNA: TGCGCCAGCAGCGCGATCAGGAACAATGAGCAGTTCTTC
J: TRBJ2-3; V: TRBV7-9; D: TRBD1; size: once; CDR3: CASSLDREGTDTQYF; DNA: TGTGCCAGCAGCTTGGACAGGGAGGGCACAGATACGCAGTATTTT
J: TRBJ1-3; V: TRBV7-2; D: -; size: -; CDR3: CASSLKHVTGNTIYF; DNA: TGTGCCAGCAGCCTTAAACATGTTACTGGAAACACCATATATTTT
J: TRBJ2-2; V: TRBV2; D: -; size: -; CDR3: CASSERVLTGELFF; DNA: TGTGCCAGCAGTGAGAGGGTCTTAACCGGGGAGCTGTTTTTT
J: TRBJ2-7; V: TRBV5-4; D: TRBD2; size: once; CDR3: CASSPMTSGSIYEQYF; DNA: TGTGCCAGCAGCCCCATGACTAGCGGGAGTATCTACGAGCAGTACTTC
J: TRBJ1-3; V: TRBV11-1; D: -; size: once; CDR3: CASSLGQQGGNTIYF; DNA: TGTGCCAGCAGCTTGGGACAACAAGGCGGAAACACCATATATTTT
J: TRBJ1-4; V: TRBV19; D: TRBD1; size: -; CDR3: CASSSNRGFGEKLFF; DNA: TGTGCCAGTAGTTCGAACAGGGGGTTCGGTGAAAAACTGTTTTTT
J: TRBJ2-1; V: TRBV7-2; D: TRBD2; size: -; CDR3: CASSLASLGTSGSDNEQFF; DNA: TGTGCCAGCAGCTTAGCGAGTTTAGGGACTAGCGGGAGCGACAATGAGCAGTTCTTC
J: TRBJ2-7; V: TRBV6-5; D: TRBD2; size: -; CDR3: CASRGSGGPPYEQYF; DNA: TGTGCCAGTCGCGGGAGCGGAGGGCCCCCCTACGAGCAGTACTTC
J: TRBJ2-1; V: TRBV13; D: TRBD2; size: -; CDR3: CASSAPKQTSANEQFF; DNA: TGTGCCAGCAGCGCGCCAAAACAGACTAGCGCCAATGAGCAGTTCTTC
J: TRBJ1-4; V: TRBV1; D: -; size: -; CDR3: CTSSQTKTGWCEKLFF; DNA: TGCACCAGCAGCCAGACAAAGACAGGTTGGTGTGAAAAACTGTTTTTT
J: TRBJ1-4; V: TRBV13; D: -; size: -; CDR3: CASSFRRRSATNEKLFF; DNA: TGTGCCAGCAGCTTTCGTCGGCGGAGTGCAACTAATGAAAAACTGTTTTTT
J: TRBJ2-1; V: TRBV12-3/TRBV12-4; D: -; size: few; CDR3: CASSRDSFNEQFF; DNA: TGTGCCAGCAGTAGAGACAGTTTCAATGAGCAGTTCTTC
J: TRBJ1-1; V: TRBV5-8; D: TRBD1; size: few; CDR3: CASSWTGGVTEAFF; DNA: TGTGCCAGCAGCTGGACAGGGGGAGTGACTGAAGCTTTCTTT
J: TRBJ2-5; V: TRBV7-6; D: TRBD2; size: -; CDR3: CASSLDPGTSGEETQYF; DNA: TGTGCCAGCAGCTTAGACCCCGGGACTAGCGGAGAAGAGACCCAGTACTTC
J: TRBJ2-1; V: TRBV28; D: -; size: -; CDR3: CASSLIPRQGIEQFF; DNA: TGTGCCAGCAGTTTGATTCCCCGCCAGGGGATTGAGCAGTTCTTC
J: TRBJ2-3; V: TRBV9; D: TRBD2; size: -; CDR3: CASSVTSGRSDTQYF; DNA: TGTGCCAGCAGCGTCACTAGCGGGAGGTCGGATACGCAGTATTTT
J: TRBJ1-2; V: TRBV7-3; D: -; size: many; CDR3: CASSLGPRYGYTF; DNA: TGTGCCAGCAGCTTGGGCCCCCGCTATGGCTACACCTTC
J: TRBJ1-1; V: TRBV14; D: -; size: -; CDR3: CASSPLNTEAFF; DNA: TGTGCCAGCAGCCCTCTGAACACTGAAGCTTTCTTT
J: TRBJ1-5; V: TRBV6-1; D: -; size: -; CDR3: CASSEAVGGQVGQPQHF; DNA: TGTGCCAGCAGTGAAGCAGTCGGGGGGCAAGTTGGCCAGCCCCAGCATTTT
J: TRBJ1-2; V: TRBV6-5; D: TRBD1; size: -; CDR3: CASRSTGGRGYTF; DNA: TGTGCCAGCAGATCGACAGGGGGGCGAGGCTACACCTTC
J: TRBJ2-5; V: TRBV2; D: TRBD2; size: -; CDR3: CASTTSGVGETQYF; DNA: TGTGCCAGTACGACTAGCGGAGTCGGGGAGACCCAGTACTTC
J: TRBJ2-2; V: TRBV4-2; D: -; size: -; CDR3: CASSQGEGDRWNGELFF; DNA: TGTGCCAGCAGCCAAGGGGAGGGGGACAGGTGGAACGGGGAGCTGTTTTTT
J: TRBJ1-1; V: TRBV7-6; D: -; size: -; CDR3: CASSSGGITEAFF; DNA: TGTGCCAGCAGCTCCGGGGGTATCACTGAAGCTTTCTTT
J: TRBJ2-5; V: TRBV28; D: TRBD1; size: -; CDR3: CASSKPPGQGAVETQYF; DNA: TGTGCCAGCAGTAAACCGCCGGGACAGGGGGCCGTAGAGACCCAGTACTTC
J: TRBJ1-1; V: TRBV5-1; D: TRBD1; size: -; CDR3: CASSFLSGTGDTEAFF; DNA: TGCGCCAGCAGCTTCTTATCCGGGACAGGGGACACTGAAGCTTTCTTT
J: TRBJ2-5; V: TRBV18; D: TRBD1; size: -; CDR3: CASSPGTGEETQYF; DNA: TGTGCCAGCTCACCTGGGACAGGGGAAGAGACCCAGTACTTC
J: TRBJ1-5; V: TRBV15; D: -; size: -; CDR3: CATSREYGPPRSNQPQHF; DNA: TGTGCCACCAGCAGAGAGTATGGCCCGCCCCGAAGCAATCAGCCCCAGCATTTT